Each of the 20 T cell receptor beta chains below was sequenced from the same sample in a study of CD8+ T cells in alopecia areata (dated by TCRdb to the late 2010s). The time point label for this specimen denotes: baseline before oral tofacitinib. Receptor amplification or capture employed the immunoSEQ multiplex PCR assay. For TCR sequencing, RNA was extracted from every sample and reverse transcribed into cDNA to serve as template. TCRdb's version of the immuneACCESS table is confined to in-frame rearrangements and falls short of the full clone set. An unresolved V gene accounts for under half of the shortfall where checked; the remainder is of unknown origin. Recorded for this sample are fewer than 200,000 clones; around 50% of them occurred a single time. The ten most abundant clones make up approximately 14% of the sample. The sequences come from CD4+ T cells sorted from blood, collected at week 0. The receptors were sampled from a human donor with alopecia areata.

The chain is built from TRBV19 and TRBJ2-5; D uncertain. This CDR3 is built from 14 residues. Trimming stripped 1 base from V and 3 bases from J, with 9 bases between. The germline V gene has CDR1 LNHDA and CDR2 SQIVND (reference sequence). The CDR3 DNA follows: TGTGCCAGTAGTATAGGGATAGGAGAAGAGACCCAGTACTTC. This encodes CASSIGIGEETQYF.

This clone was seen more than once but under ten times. The CDR3 DNA reads TGCGCCAGCAGCTTGAGCGGAACCTACGAGCAGTACTTC. It encodes CASSLSGTYEQYF. The chain links TRBV5-1 to TRBJ2-7, with D perhaps matching TRBD2 (5 bases). The germline gives CDR1 SGHRS, CDR2 YFSETQ. CDR3 length: 13 residues. Trimming cost V 1 base and J 2 bases, with 7 bases left between them.

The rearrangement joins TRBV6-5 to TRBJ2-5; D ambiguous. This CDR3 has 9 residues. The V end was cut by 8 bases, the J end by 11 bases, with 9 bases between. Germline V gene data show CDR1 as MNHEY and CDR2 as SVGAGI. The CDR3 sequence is CASQSWQYF. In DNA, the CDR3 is TGTGCCAGCCAGAGCTGGCAGTACTTC.

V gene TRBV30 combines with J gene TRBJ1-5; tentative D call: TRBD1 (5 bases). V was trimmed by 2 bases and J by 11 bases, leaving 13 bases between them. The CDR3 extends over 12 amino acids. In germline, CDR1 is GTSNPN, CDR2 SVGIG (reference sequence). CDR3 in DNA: TGTGCCTGGAGTAGTGGGTGGGGGACCCAGCATTTT. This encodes CAWSSGWGTQHF.

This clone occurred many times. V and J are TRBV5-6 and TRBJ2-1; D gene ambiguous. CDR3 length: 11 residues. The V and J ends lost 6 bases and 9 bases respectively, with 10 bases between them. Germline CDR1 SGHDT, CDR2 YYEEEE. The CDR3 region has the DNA TGTGCCAGCAATTTCGGGTCTGAGCAGTTCTTC. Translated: CASNFGSEQFF. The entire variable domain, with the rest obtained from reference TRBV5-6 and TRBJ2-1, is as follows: DAGVTQSPTHLIKTRGQQVTLRCSPKSGHDTVSWYQQALGQGPQFIFQYYEEEERQRGNFPDRFSGHQFPNYSSELNVNALLLGDSALYLCASNFGSEQFFGPGTRLTVL.

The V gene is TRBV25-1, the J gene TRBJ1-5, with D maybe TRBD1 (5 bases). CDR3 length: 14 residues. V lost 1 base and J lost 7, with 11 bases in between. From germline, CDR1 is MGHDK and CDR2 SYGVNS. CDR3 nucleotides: TGTGCCAGCAGTGAATCTGGACACCAACAGCCCCAGCATTTT. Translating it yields CASSESGHQQPQHF.

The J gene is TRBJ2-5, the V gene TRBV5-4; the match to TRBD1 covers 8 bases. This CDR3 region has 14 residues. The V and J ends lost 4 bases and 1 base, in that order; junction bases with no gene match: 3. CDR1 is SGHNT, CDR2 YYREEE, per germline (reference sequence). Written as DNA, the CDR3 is TGTGCCAGCAGCCCGGGACAGGCCCAAGAGACCCAGTACTTC. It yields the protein CASSPGQAQETQYF.

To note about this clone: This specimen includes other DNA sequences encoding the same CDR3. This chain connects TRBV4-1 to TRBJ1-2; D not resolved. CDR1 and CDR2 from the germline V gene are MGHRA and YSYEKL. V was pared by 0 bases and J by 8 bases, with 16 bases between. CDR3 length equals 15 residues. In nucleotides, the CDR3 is TGCGCCAGCAGCCAAGAAAACCAGGTCAATGGAGGCTACACCTTC. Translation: CASSQENQVNGGYTF.

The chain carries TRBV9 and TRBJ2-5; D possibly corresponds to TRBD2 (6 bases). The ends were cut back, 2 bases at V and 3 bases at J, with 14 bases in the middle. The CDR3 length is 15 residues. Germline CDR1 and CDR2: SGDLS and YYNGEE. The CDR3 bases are TGTGCCAGCAGCGTCCACGGGGCGGGGAAAGAGACCCAGTACTTC. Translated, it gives CASSVHGAGKETQYF.

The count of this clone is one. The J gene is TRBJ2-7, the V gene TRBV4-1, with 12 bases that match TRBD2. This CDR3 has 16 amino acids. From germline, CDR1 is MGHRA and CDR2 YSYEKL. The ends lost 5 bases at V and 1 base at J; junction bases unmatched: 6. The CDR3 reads CASSAILAGGSYEQYF. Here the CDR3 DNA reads TGCGCCAGCAGCGCCATTCTAGCGGGGGGGTCCTACGAGCAGTACTTC.

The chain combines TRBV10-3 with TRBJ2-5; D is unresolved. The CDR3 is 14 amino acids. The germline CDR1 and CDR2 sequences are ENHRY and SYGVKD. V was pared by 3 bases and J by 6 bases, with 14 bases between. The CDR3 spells CAISDSNSWQTQYF. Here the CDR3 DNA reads TGTGCCATCAGTGATTCCAACTCTTGGCAGACCCAGTACTTC.

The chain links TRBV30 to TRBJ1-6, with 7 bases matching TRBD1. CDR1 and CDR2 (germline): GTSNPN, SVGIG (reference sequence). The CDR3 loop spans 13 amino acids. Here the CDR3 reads CACHEDRRSPLHF. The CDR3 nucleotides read TGTGCTTGCCATGAGGACAGGCGTTCACCCCTCCACTTT.

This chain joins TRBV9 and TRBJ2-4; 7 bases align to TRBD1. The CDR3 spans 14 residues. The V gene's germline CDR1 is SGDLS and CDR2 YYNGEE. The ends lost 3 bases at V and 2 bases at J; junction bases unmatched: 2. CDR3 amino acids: CASSADRTKNIQYF. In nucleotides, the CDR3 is TGTGCCAGCAGCGCGGACAGGACCAAAAACATTCAGTACTTC.

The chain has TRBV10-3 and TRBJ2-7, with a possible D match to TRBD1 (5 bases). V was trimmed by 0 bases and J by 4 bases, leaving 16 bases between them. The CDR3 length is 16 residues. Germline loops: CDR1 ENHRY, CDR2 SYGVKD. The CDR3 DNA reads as TGTGCCATCAGTGAGTCCGCAGGGCAGACACAATACGAGCAGTACTTC. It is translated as CAISESAGQTQYEQYF.

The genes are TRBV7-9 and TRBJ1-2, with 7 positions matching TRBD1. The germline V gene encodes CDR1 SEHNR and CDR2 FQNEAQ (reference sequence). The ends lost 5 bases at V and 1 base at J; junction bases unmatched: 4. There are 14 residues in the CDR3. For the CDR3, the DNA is TGTGCCAGCAGCCTGGGACAGCTTAACTATGGCTACACCTTC. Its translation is CASSLGQLNYGYTF.

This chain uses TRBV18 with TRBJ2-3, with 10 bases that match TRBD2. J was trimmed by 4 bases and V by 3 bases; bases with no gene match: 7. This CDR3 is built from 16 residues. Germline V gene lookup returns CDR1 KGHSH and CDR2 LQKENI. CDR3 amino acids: CASSPPGLATADTQYF. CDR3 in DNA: TGTGCCAGCTCACCCCCGGGACTAGCGACCGCAGATACGCAGTATTTT.

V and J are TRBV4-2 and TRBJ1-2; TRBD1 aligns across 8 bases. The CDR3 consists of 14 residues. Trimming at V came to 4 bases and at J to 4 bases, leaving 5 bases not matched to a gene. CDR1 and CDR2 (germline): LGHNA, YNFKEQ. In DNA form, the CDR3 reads TGTGCCAGCAGCCCCCAGGACAGGGCCTATGGCTACACCTTC. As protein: CASSPQDRAYGYTF.

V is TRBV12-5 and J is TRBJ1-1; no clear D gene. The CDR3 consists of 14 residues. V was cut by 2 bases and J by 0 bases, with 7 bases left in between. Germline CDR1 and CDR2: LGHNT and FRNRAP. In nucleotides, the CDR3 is TGTGCTAGTGGTTTGCCAGGCATGAACACTGAAGCTTTCTTT. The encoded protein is CASGLPGMNTEAFF. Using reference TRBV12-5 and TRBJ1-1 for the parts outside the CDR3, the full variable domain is DARVTQTPRHKVTEMGQEVTMRCQPILGHNTVFWYRQTMMQGLELLAYFRNRAPLDDSGMPKDRFSAEMPDATLATLKIQPSEPRDSAVYFCASGLPGMNTEAFFGQGTRLTVV.

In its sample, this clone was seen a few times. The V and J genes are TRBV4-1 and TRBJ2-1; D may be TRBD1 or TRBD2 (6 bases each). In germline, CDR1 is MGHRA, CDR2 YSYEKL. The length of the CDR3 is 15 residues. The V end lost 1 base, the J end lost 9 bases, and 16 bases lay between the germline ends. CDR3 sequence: CASSQGRGVGSEQFF. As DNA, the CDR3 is TGCGCCAGCAGCCAAGGAAGGGGGGTGGGCAGTGAGCAGTTCTTC.

CDR3 sequence (DNA): TGTGCCAGCAGCTTGCCGGCAGGGACCTTGAACACTGAAGCTTTCTTT. Translating it yields CASSLPAGTLNTEAFF. V gene TRBV7-8 combines with J gene TRBJ1-1, with D tentatively TRBD1 (5 bases). Germline CDR1 is SGHVS and CDR2 is FQNEAQ. Trimming pared 3 bases from V and 0 bases from J, leaving 14 bases between. This CDR3 region has 16 residues.